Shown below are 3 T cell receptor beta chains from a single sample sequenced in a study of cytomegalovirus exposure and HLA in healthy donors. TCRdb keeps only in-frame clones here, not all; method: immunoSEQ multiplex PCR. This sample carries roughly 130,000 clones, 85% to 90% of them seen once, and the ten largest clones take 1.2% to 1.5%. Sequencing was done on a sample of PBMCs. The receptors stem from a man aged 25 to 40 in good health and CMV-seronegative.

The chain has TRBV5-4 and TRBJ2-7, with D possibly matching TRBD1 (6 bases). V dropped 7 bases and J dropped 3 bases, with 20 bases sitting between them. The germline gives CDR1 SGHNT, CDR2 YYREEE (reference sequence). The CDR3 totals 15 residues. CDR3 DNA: TGTGCCAGCTCAACGCTAGGAACCAGGGGCTACGAGCAGTACTTC. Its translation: CASSTLGTRGYEQYF.

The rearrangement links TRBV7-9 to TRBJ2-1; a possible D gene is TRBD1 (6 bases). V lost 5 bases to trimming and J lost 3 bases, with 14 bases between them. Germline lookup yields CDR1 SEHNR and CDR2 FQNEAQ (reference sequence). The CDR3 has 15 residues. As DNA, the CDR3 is TGTGCCAGCAGCATTATACAGGGTTACTACAATGAGCAGTTCTTC. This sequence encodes CASSIIQGYYNEQFF.

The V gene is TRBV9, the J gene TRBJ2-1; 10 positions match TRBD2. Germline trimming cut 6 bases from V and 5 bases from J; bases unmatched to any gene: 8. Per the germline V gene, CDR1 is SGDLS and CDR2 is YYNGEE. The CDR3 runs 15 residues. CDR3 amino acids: CASNLAGGSHNEQFF. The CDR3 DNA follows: TGTGCCAGCAACTTAGCGGGGGGTTCCCACAATGAGCAGTTCTTC.